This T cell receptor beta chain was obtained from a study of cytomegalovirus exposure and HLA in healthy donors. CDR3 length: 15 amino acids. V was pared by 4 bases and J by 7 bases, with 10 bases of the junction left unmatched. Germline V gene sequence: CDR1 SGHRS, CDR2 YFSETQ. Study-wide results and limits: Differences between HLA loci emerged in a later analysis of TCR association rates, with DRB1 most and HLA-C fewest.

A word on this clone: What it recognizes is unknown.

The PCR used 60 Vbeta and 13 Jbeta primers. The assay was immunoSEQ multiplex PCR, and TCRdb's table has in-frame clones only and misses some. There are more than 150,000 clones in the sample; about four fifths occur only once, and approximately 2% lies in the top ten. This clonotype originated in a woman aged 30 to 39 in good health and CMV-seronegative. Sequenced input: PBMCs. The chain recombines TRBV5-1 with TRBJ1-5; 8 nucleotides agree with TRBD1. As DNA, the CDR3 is TGCGCCAGCAGCCCCGGGACAGGTGCAGGGCAGCCCCAGCATTTT. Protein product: CASSPGTGAGQPQHF.